Following are 27 T cell receptor beta chains from one sample sequenced in a study of T cells in Graves' hyperthyroidism and ophthalmopathy. Amplification of TCR beta CDR3 regions was performed using RNA transcripts as template. Carried out on the TCR CDR3, a first-round RT-PCR used the HTBI primer set. In TCRdb, the multiplex PCR reads were re-called with MiXCR into one record per CDR3 protein. The sample shows nearly 750,000 distinct CDR3 sequences, approximately 40% of them seen only once. Sequencing was carried out using blood. Receptors originate from a woman in her thirties or forties with Graves' hyperthyroidism.

At least ten counts were recorded for this clonotype. This chain links TRBV29-1 with TRBJ1-2; perhaps TRBD1 as D (5 bases). CDR1 and CDR2 from the germline V gene are SQVTM and ANQGSEA. Trimming took 4 bases from V and 7 from J, leaving 16 bases between them. This CDR3 comprises 13 residues. The CDR3 DNA reads TGCAGCGTTGGGGGTGGGGACGCTCTTGGCTACACCTTC. Its translation is CSVGGGDALGYTF.

The chain uses TRBV10-3 and TRBJ1-2; the D gene is possibly TRBD1 (5 bases). The germline V gene has CDR1 ENHRY and CDR2 SYGVKD. Trimming pared 4 bases from V and 0 bases from J, leaving 9 bases between. This CDR3 is 14 amino acids long. The CDR3 DNA reads TGTGCCATCAGTGGGGACGTAGCTAACTATGGCTACACCTTC. This encodes CAISGDVANYGYTF.

This chain uses TRBV20-1 with TRBJ2-2; possibly TRBD1 for D (5 bases). This CDR3 is 14 amino acids long. Trimming stripped 6 bases from V and 0 bases from J, with 11 bases between. Germline CDR1 DFQATT, CDR2 SNEGSKA (reference sequence). The CDR3 protein is CSAPDNANTGELFF. CDR3 sequence (DNA): TGCAGTGCCCCGGACAACGCGAACACCGGGGAGCTGTTTTTT.

This clonotype was found once. The chain carries TRBV6-5 and TRBJ1-1; TRBD1 might be the D (6 bases). The germline V gene has CDR1 MNHEY and CDR2 SVGAGI. CDR3 size: 16 residues. V dropped 6 bases and J dropped 6 bases, with 23 bases sitting between them. CDR3: CASSTVGVGGHAEAFF. Here the CDR3 DNA reads TGTGCCAGCAGCACCGTGGGGGTAGGGGGGCACGCTGAAGCTTTCTTT.

Ten or more counts support this clonotype. This chain links TRBV10-1 with TRBJ1-1, with a possible D match to TRBD1 (5 bases). Germline values: CDR1 WNHNN, CDR2 SYGVQD (reference sequence). V lost 3 bases, J lost 6 bases, and 14 bases lay in between. This CDR3 has 14 residues. CDR3 sequence reads: CASSDPGLNSEAFF. CDR3 sequence (DNA): TGCGCCAGCAGTGATCCAGGGTTAAACTCTGAAGCTTTCTTT.

The chain has TRBV19 and TRBJ1-2; the D gene is possibly TRBD1 (5 bases). V gave up 7 bases and J gave up 4 bases, with 13 bases separating them. Per germline, CDR1 LNHDA and CDR2 SQIVND (reference sequence). This CDR3 has 13 amino acids. CDR3 residues: CASTWGRAYGYTF. CDR3 DNA sequence: TGTGCCAGTACTTGGGGCCGGGCCTATGGCTACACCTTC. The complete variable domain, with remaining parts taken from reference TRBV19 and TRBJ1-2, reads DGGITQSPKYLFRKEGQNVTLSCEQNLNHDAMYWYRQDPGQGLRLIYYSQIVNDFQKGDIAEGYSVSREKKESFPLTVTSAQKNPTAFYLCASTWGRAYGYTFGSGTRLTVV.

This clonotype was found many times. The J gene is TRBJ2-7, the V gene TRBV29-1; D ambiguous. The CDR3 spans 10 residues. V was shortened by 4 bases and J by 4 bases, with 5 bases between the two germline ends. The germline V gene has CDR1 SQVTM and CDR2 ANQGSEA. CDR3: CSVVEYEQYF. The CDR3 DNA reads as TGCAGCGTTGTAGAGTACGAGCAGTACTTC.

This chain uses TRBV6-5 with TRBJ1-3; 11 nucleotides align to TRBD1. Germline V gene data show CDR1 as MNHEY and CDR2 as SVGAGI. The CDR3 sequence is 13 residues long. V gave up 5 bases and J gave up 12 bases; unmatched junction bases: 6. The DNA of the CDR3 is TGTGCCAGCAGTGGGACAGGGGGTTCTTTCATATATTTT. This sequence encodes CASSGTGGSFIYF.

V and J are TRBV29-1 and TRBJ1-1; TRBD1 matches at 9 bases. Germline V CDR1 and CDR2: SQVTM, ANQGSEA. V shed 6 bases and J 2 bases; nucleotides not matched to a gene: 7. This CDR3 has 14 amino acids. CDR3: CSVATTGGNTEAFF. The CDR3 bases are TGCAGCGTGGCGACGACAGGGGGTAACACTGAAGCTTTCTTT.

In DNA, the CDR3 is TGTGCCAGCAGCCGATTGGACAGGGGGCGAAATGAGCAGTTCTTC. Amino acid sequence: CASSRLDRGRNEQFF. The chain links TRBV14 to TRBJ2-1; 11 bases align to TRBD1. Germline V gene sequence: CDR1 SGHDN, CDR2 FVKESK. With V trimmed by 4 bases and J by 7 bases, 6 bases remained unmatched. This CDR3 has 15 residues.

This chain joins TRBV20-1 and TRBJ2-2, with 8 positions matching TRBD2. Germline values: CDR1 DFQATT, CDR2 SNEGSKA (reference sequence). J gave up 8 bases and V 3 bases, and 11 bases lay outside the gene matches. The CDR3 is 15 amino acids. This CDR3 reads CSASAGGVVAGELFF. CDR3 nucleotides: TGCAGTGCTAGCGCGGGGGGCGTTGTAGCTGGGGAGCTGTTTTTT.

The chain joins TRBV5-1 to TRBJ2-5; TRBD1 matches at 9 bases. Germline V gives CDR1 SGHRS, CDR2 YFSETQ. This CDR3 spans 15 amino acids. The ends lost 4 bases at V and 2 bases at J; junction bases unmatched: 6. The CDR3 loop reads CASSRETGGQETQYF. As DNA, the CDR3 is TGCGCCAGCAGCCGGGAGACAGGGGGTCAAGAGACCCAGTACTTC.

The V gene is TRBV2, the J gene TRBJ2-5; possibly TRBD1 for D (5 bases). Trimming stripped 1 base from V and 8 bases from J, with 17 bases between. Germline loops: CDR1 SNHLY, CDR2 FYNNEI. CDR3 length: 15 residues. Here the CDR3 DNA reads TGTGCCAGCAGTGAAGGGGTTGTGGGGCAAGGAACCCAGTACTTC. Its protein product is CASSEGVVGQGTQYF. Complete variable domain (other parts from reference TRBV2 and TRBJ2-5): EPEVTQTPSHQVTQMGQEVILRCVPISNHLYFYWYRQILGQKVEFLVSFYNNEISEKSEIFDDQFSVERPDGSNFTLKIRSTKLEDSAMYFCASSEGVVGQGTQYFGPGTRLLVL.

The rearrangement links TRBV9 to TRBJ1-2; no definite D call. Trimming took off 0 bases at V and 6 bases at J, with 9 bases between the two ends. The germline V gene encodes CDR1 SGDLS and CDR2 YYNGEE. CDR3 length: 13 amino acids. The chain's CDR3 is CASSVGSGNGYTF. The CDR3 DNA sequence: TGTGCCAGCAGCGTAGGATCGGGGAATGGCTACACCTTC.

At least ten counts were recorded for this clonotype. V and J are TRBV14 and TRBJ1-1; D unresolved. The germline V gene has CDR1 SGHDN and CDR2 FVKESK. V dropped 4 bases and J dropped 1 base, with 7 bases sitting between them. The CDR3 loop spans 13 amino acids. CDR3 coding DNA: TGTGCCAGCAGCCTATACTGGAACACTGAAGCTTTCTTT. Its protein product is CASSLYWNTEAFF.

This clonotype was detected ten times or more. The rearrangement links TRBV10-3 to TRBJ1-2; D perhaps matches TRBD1 (6 bases). This CDR3 is built from 13 residues. Trimming stripped 7 bases from V and 8 bases from J, with 17 bases between. Germline V gene sequence: CDR1 ENHRY, CDR2 SYGVKD. In DNA form, the CDR3 reads TGTGCCATCACCGGCGGGGGCCTAAGGGGCTACACCTTC. Protein sequence: CAITGGGLRGYTF.

Only a few counts were recorded for this clonotype. The gene calls are TRBV5-1 and TRBJ2-7; TRBD1 or TRBD2 may be the D gene (5 bases each). V was trimmed by 4 bases and J by 0 bases, leaving 14 bases between them. Germline-derived CDR1 and CDR2 are SGHRS and YFSETQ. This CDR3 has 15 amino acids. The CDR3 sequence: CASSQPTGASYEQYF. Here the CDR3 DNA reads TGCGCCAGCAGCCAACCTACCGGGGCCTCCTACGAGCAGTACTTC.

The rearrangement links TRBV7-8 to TRBJ1-2; D gene unclear. Looked up from germline, CDR1 is SGHVS and CDR2 is FQNEAQ. The CDR3 loop spans 15 amino acids. Trimming took off 1 base at V and 8 bases at J, with 17 bases between the two ends. This CDR3 reads CASSLERGDLGGYTF. In DNA form, the CDR3 reads TGTGCCAGCAGCTTAGAACGGGGAGACCTAGGGGGCTACACCTTC.

This rearrangement joins TRBV7-2 to TRBJ1-2; D perhaps matches TRBD1 (6 bases). CDR3 length equals 15 residues. V dropped 2 bases and J dropped 0 bases, with 10 bases sitting between them. Germline-derived CDR1 and CDR2 are SGHTA and FQGNSA. Written as DNA, the CDR3 is TGTGCCAGCAGCTTAAGACAGGAAGCTAACTATGGCTACACCTTC. This sequence encodes CASSLRQEANYGYTF.

The gene calls are TRBV29-1 and TRBJ2-5, with D maybe TRBD2 (6 bases). Germline V gene data show CDR1 as SQVTM and CDR2 as ANQGSEA. The CDR3 loop spans 15 amino acids. V lost 1 base to trimming and J lost 3 bases, with 15 bases between them. CDR3 sequence (DNA): TGCAGCGTTGAAGGGGGACTTACCTTGGAAGAGACCCAGTACTTC. Protein product: CSVEGGLTLEETQYF.

This clonotype has only a few counts. The gene calls are TRBV9 and TRBJ1-5; the D is unclear. This CDR3 is built from 13 residues. CDR1 SGDLS and CDR2 YYNGEE come from the germline V gene. Trimming removed 4 bases at V and 11 bases at J, with 16 bases between. The DNA of the CDR3 is TGTGCCAGCAGCCAATACGACGAAAAGTCCCAGCATTTT. Protein product: CASSQYDEKSQHF.

This clonotype was observed many times. The V gene is TRBV6-5, the J gene TRBJ2-7; 10 bases fit TRBD2. The CDR3 is 16 amino acids. The trim removed 4 bases at V and 2 bases at J, leaving 8 bases unmatched. CDR1 is MNHEY, CDR2 SVGAGI, per germline. The CDR3 sequence is CASSSQGLAVAYEQYF. The CDR3 nucleotides read TGTGCCAGCAGTTCCCAAGGACTAGCGGTCGCCTACGAGCAGTACTTC.

In the case of this clonotype: Since a much larger clone is just one base distant, this may be a read error. The CDR3 coding sequence is TGTGCCGGCAGCCCCCGGTTAGCGGGAAGCCCCCTCTACTACGAGCAGTACTTC. Protein sequence: CAGSPRLAGSPLYYEQYF. The chain recombines TRBV2 with TRBJ2-7; 8 positions agree with TRBD2. CDR3 length: 18 residues. CDR1 and CDR2 from the germline V gene are SNHLY and FYNNEI.

This clonotype has just a few counts. The chain carries TRBV3-1 and TRBJ1-5; D is possibly TRBD1 (5 bases). This CDR3 has 13 residues. From germline, CDR1 is LGHDT and CDR2 YNNKEL (reference sequence). Between the trimmed V and J ends, which lost 5 bases and 5 bases, there was a span of 10 bases. As DNA, the CDR3 is TGTGCCAGCAGCGCGACAGCCCATCAGCCCCAGCATTTT. It yields the protein CASSATAHQPQHF.

This clonotype was counted many times. The chain couples TRBV7-2 to TRBJ1-2, with D perhaps TRBD1 (5 bases). CDR1 and CDR2 from the germline V gene are SGHTA and FQGNSA. The V and J ends lost 5 bases and 5 bases respectively, with 15 bases between them. CDR3 length equals 14 residues. The DNA of the CDR3 is TGTGCCAGCAGCCAGGGACGGGTAACATATGGCTACACCTTC. Amino acids: CASSQGRVTYGYTF.

The chain recombines TRBV12-5 with TRBJ1-5, with a possible D match to TRBD1 (6 bases). V was trimmed by 6 bases and J by 7 bases, leaving 19 bases between them. The CDR3 contains 15 residues. Germline V gene lookup returns CDR1 LGHNT and CDR2 FRNRAP. The CDR3 DNA reads TGTGCTAGTGGCCACCGGACAGTGGGTCACCAGCCCCAGCATTTT. Its translation is CASGHRTVGHQPQHF.

This clonotype has only a few counts. The CDR3 bases are TGTGCCAGCAGTTATAGAGGGGGGGTTCAGCCCCAGCATTTT. It yields the protein CASSYRGGVQPQHF. This chain joins TRBV6-2 or TRBV6-3 and TRBJ1-5, with D perhaps TRBD1 (6 bases). Trimming stripped 3 bases from V and 6 bases from J, with 12 bases between. Germline V gene sequence: CDR1 MNHEY, CDR2 SVGEGT. The CDR3 totals 14 residues.